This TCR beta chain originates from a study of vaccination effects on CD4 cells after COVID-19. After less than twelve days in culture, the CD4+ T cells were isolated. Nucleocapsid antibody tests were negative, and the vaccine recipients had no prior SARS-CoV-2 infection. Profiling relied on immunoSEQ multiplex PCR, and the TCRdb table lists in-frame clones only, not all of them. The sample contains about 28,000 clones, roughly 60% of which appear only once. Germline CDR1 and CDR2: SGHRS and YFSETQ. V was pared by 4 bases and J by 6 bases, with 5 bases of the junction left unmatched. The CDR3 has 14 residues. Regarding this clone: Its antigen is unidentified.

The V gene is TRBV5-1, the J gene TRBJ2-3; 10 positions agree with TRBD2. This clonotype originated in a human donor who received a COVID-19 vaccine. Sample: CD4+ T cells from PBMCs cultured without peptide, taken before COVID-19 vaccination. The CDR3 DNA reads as TGCGCCAGCAGCGATAGCGGGGGGAGCGATACGCAGTATTTT. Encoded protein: CASSDSGGSDTQYF. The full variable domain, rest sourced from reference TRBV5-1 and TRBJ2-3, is KAGVTQTPRYLIKTRGQQVTLSCSPISGHRSVSWYQQTPGQGLQFLFEYFSETQRNKGNFPGRFSGRQFSNSRSEMNVSTLELGDSALYLCASSDSGGSDTQYFGPGTRLTVL.